These 21 T cell receptor beta chains were sequenced from one sample in a study of long-term antiretroviral therapy in people with HIV. Runs used v3.0 of the immunoSEQ assay and were done at survey level. Assay used: immunoSEQ multiplex PCR; TCRdb lists only in-frame clones, some missing. This table has fewer than 25,000 clones, roughly 86% appearing once. The source material was unsorted PBMCs, sampled around 2.7 years after starting antiretroviral therapy. The receptors here all came from a woman in her fifties or sixties with HIV.

The rearrangement links TRBV5-6 to TRBJ2-7; maybe TRBD1 (5 bases). The length of the CDR3 is 16 residues. Germline CDR1 is SGHDT and CDR2 is YYEEEE. Trimming removed 0 bases from V and 4 bases from J, with 17 bases in between. The CDR3 region is CASSLGAGSLPYEQYF. The CDR3 bases are TGTGCCAGCAGCTTGGGAGCAGGGTCCCTCCCATACGAGCAGTACTTC.

This chain connects TRBV7-9 to TRBJ2-1; 9 positions match TRBD2. The CDR3 spans 15 residues. From germline, CDR1 is SEHNR and CDR2 FQNEAQ (reference sequence). Losses at the gene ends were 7 bases for V and 10 bases for J; bases not matched to a gene: 14. Here the CDR3 DNA reads TGTGCCAGCACCGACCGGACTAGCGCCCGCGGAGAGCAGTTCTTC. This gives the protein CASTDRTSARGEQFF.

This clone appeared once. The rearrangement joins TRBV5-1 to TRBJ2-7; perhaps TRBD2 as D (5 bases). The CDR3 is 16 amino acids. Between the trimmed V and J ends, which lost 0 bases and 1 base, there was a span of 14 bases. Germline CDR1 reads SGHRS; CDR2 reads YFSETQ. CDR3 residues: CASSLAPGTRSYEQYF. CDR3 coding DNA: TGCGCCAGCAGCTTGGCCCCGGGAACAAGGTCCTACGAGCAGTACTTC.

The chain uses TRBV2 and TRBJ2-1; possible D gene TRBD2, 6 bases. Germline CDR1 is SNHLY and CDR2 is FYNNEI. This CDR3 has 14 residues. The V and J ends lost 6 bases and 0 bases respectively, with 9 bases between them. CDR3 bases: TGTGCCAGCAGCTGGACTACCTCCTACAATGAGCAGTTCTTC. Its protein product is CASSWTTSYNEQFF.

This clone was seen a few times. The chain recombines TRBV7-9 with TRBJ1-3; 8 bases line up with TRBD1. The V gene's germline CDR1 is SEHNR and CDR2 FQNEAQ (reference sequence). This CDR3 contains 14 residues. V shed 5 bases and J 3 bases; nucleotides not matched to a gene: 3. Here the CDR3 DNA reads TGTGCCAGCAGCCGAACAGGGGGTGGAAACACCATATATTTT. The encoded protein is CASSRTGGGNTIYF.

This clone showed up just a few times. The chain links TRBV9 to TRBJ2-4; 8 nucleotides match TRBD1. The CDR3 contains 16 residues. With 0 bases clipped from V and 7 bases from J, the junction kept 9 bases outside the gene matches. Per the germline V gene, CDR1 is SGDLS and CDR2 is YYNGEE. As DNA, the CDR3 is TGTGCCAGCAGCGTAGTCAGGGGGCGCGGGTCGAACATTCAGTACTTC. It yields the protein CASSVVRGRGSNIQYF. The complete variable domain, with remaining parts taken from reference TRBV9 and TRBJ2-4, reads DSGVTQTPKHLITATGQRVTLRCSPRSGDLSVYWYQQSLDQGLQFLIQYYNGEERAKGNILERFSAQQFPDLHSELNLSSLELGDSALYFCASSVVRGRGSNIQYFGAGTRLSVL.

This clone was found a few times. The rearrangement joins TRBV10-2 to TRBJ1-5; D possibly corresponds to TRBD1 (6 bases). The germline gives CDR1 WSHSY, CDR2 SAAADI. Trimming took 8 bases from V and 4 from J, leaving 15 bases between them. This CDR3 comprises 14 residues. The CDR3 sequence: CASSSGVRNQPQHF. DNA for the CDR3: TGCGCCAGCTCCTCAGGGGTGCGGAATCAGCCCCAGCATTTT.

This rearrangement joins TRBV11-2 to TRBJ2-7; D not certain. CDR3 size: 16 residues. The ends were cut back, 0 bases at V and 3 bases at J, with 15 bases in the middle. Germline V CDR1 and CDR2: SGHAT, FQNNGV. In nucleotides, the CDR3 is TGTGCCAGCAGCTTAGATCAGAGTCAGGTCGTCTACGAGCAGTACTTC. Amino acids: CASSLDQSQVVYEQYF.

The V call is TRBV19, the J call TRBJ1-1, with D possibly being TRBD1 (5 bases). Trimming shortened V by 7 bases and J by 5 bases, and 8 bases separated the two germline ends. The germline gives CDR1 LNHDA, CDR2 SQIVND (reference sequence). The CDR3 loop spans 11 amino acids. The chain's CDR3 is CASIYRTEAFF. As DNA, the CDR3 is TGTGCCAGTATATACAGGACTGAAGCTTTCTTT.

The rearrangement links TRBV7-8 to TRBJ2-1, with a weak D call TRBD2 (6 bases). The CDR3 contains 15 residues. The germline V and J ends were trimmed by 5 bases and 8 bases, with 19 bases remaining between them. CDR1 and CDR2 (germline): SGHVS, FQNEAQ. Here the CDR3 DNA reads TGTGCCAGCAGCACCCGACAACTAGCATTCGATGAGCAGTTCTTC. It translates to CASSTRQLAFDEQFF.

This rearrangement joins TRBV7-9 to TRBJ2-1; 8 bases are shared with TRBD2. This CDR3 spans 14 amino acids. Germline trimming cut 7 bases from V and 3 bases from J; bases unmatched to any gene: 5. The germline V gene encodes CDR1 SEHNR and CDR2 FQNEAQ (reference sequence). The CDR3 here is CASTAGGFYNEQFF. The CDR3 DNA reads TGTGCCAGCACGGCGGGAGGCTTCTACAATGAGCAGTTCTTC.

V gene TRBV10-3 combines with J gene TRBJ2-5; 7 bases are a match to TRBD1. The V gene end was trimmed by 6 bases and the J gene end by 2 bases; junction bases not matched to a gene: 0. Germline CDR1 reads ENHRY; CDR2 reads SYGVKD. This CDR3 region has 12 residues. The CDR3 DNA sequence: TGTGCCATCAGGACAGGGCAAGAGACCCAGTACTTC. It codes for CAIRTGQETQYF.

The table lists this clone with a count of one. This rearrangement joins TRBV29-1 to TRBJ2-7, with a possible D match to TRBD1 (5 bases). The CDR3 loop spans 13 amino acids. Germline values: CDR1 SQVTM, CDR2 ANQGSEA. The ends were cut back, 4 bases at V and 6 bases at J, with 16 bases in the middle. CDR3: CSVAQGGHPEQYF. CDR3 DNA: TGCAGCGTTGCCCAGGGTGGCCACCCCGAGCAGTACTTC.

The CDR3 coding sequence is TGCGCCAGCAGCTTGGAAGGTTGGGGTAGCAATCAGCCCCAGCATTTT. It yields the protein CASSLEGWGSNQPQHF. This sequence joins TRBV5-1 and TRBJ1-5; D gene ambiguous. Per the germline V gene, CDR1 is SGHRS and CDR2 is YFSETQ. Between the trimmed V and J ends, which lost 0 bases and 0 bases, there was a span of 10 bases. The CDR3 has 16 amino acids. Looking up the rest from reference TRBV5-1 and TRBJ1-5 gives the full variable domain: KAGVTQTPRYLIKTRGQQVTLSCSPISGHRSVSWYQQTPGQGLQFLFEYFSETQRNKGNFPGRFSGRQFSNSRSEMNVSTLELGDSALYLCASSLEGWGSNQPQHFGDGTRLSIL.

The chain is built from TRBV27 and TRBJ2-7; the D gene could be TRBD1 or TRBD2 (5 bases each). Germline V CDR1 and CDR2: MNHEY, SMNVEV (reference sequence). The CDR3 has 15 residues. V dropped 7 bases and J dropped 1 base, with 17 bases sitting between them. CDR3 protein: CASNMRGVFSYEQYF. CDR3 bases: TGTGCCAGCAATATGAGGGGAGTCTTTTCCTACGAGCAGTACTTC.

The V call is TRBV19, the J call TRBJ2-3; D may be TRBD1 or TRBD2 (6 bases each). CDR1 is LNHDA, CDR2 SQIVND, per germline (reference sequence). The V end was cut by 6 bases, the J end by 0 bases, with 19 bases between. The CDR3 spans 17 residues. CDR3 DNA sequence: TGTGCCAGTAGGGGAGGCGGGACAACCCTTAGCACAGATACGCAGTATTTT. Its protein product is CASRGGGTTLSTDTQYF.

The CDR3, as DNA: TGTGCCAGCTCACAGGGATTTGACGGAGATACGCAGTATTTT. It yields the protein CASSQGFDGDTQYF. This chain uses TRBV18 with TRBJ2-3; D gene ambiguous. The length of the CDR3 is 14 residues. V gave up 4 bases and J gave up 5 bases, with 13 bases separating them. The germline V gene encodes CDR1 KGHSH and CDR2 LQKENI.

The rearrangement joins TRBV6-6 to TRBJ2-2; D remains ambiguous. CDR1 is MNHNY and CDR2 is SVGAGI in the germline V gene (reference sequence). The length of the CDR3 is 16 residues. Trimming left V 0 bases short and J 7 bases short, with 15 bases between. CDR3 in DNA: TGTGCCAGCAGTTACTCGGCTCAGTTTTATATCGGGGAGCTGTTTTTT. Encoded protein: CASSYSAQFYIGELFF.

V usage is TRBV11-2 and J usage is TRBJ2-7; 7 positions agree with TRBD2. The length of the CDR3 is 14 residues. Germline V gene sequence: CDR1 SGHAT, CDR2 FQNNGV. V gave up 5 bases and J gave up 7 bases; unmatched junction bases: 11. The CDR3 DNA reads TGTGCCAGCAGCCCGGACTACCTCGGGGGGGAGCAGTACTTC. This gives the protein CASSPDYLGGEQYF.

This chain uses TRBV13 with TRBJ2-1, with D tentatively TRBD1 (5 bases). The CDR3 has 19 amino acids. Trimming removed 3 bases at V and 0 bases at J, with 21 bases between. Germline V gene data show CDR1 as PRHDT and CDR2 as FYEKMQ (reference sequence). The CDR3 nucleotides read TGTGCCAGCAGCTTCCTCCGAGCCTCGACAGACCGCTCCTACAATGAGCAGTTCTTC. Encoded protein: CASSFLRASTDRSYNEQFF.

The chain links TRBV5-1 to TRBJ1-2, with a possible D match to TRBD1 (5 bases). Germline CDR1 and CDR2: SGHRS and YFSETQ. The CDR3 runs to 16 residues. V was cut by 7 bases and J by 4 bases, with 23 bases left in between. The CDR3 reads CASHPPEMGGGYGYTF. CDR3 bases: TGCGCCAGCCACCCCCCGGAGATGGGGGGAGGCTATGGCTACACCTTC.